This T cell receptor (beta chain) emerged from a study of graft-versus-host responses after intestinal transplantation. Across the whole study: All recipients got anti-thymocyte globulin induction, then tacrolimus and steroids for about 3 years. Whole-study results and caveats: GvH clones appeared in recipient marrow, some first in ileum or blood. Declining HvG levels early post-transplant were linked to peak circulating GvH clone levels. High graft-versus-host to host-versus-graft clonal ratios were seen in allografts of patients with graft-donor T cell macrochimerism.

Germline lookup yields CDR1 LGHNA and CDR2 YSLEER. Unmatched junction bases numbered 11, after V lost 1 base and J lost 4 bases. CDR3 size: 17 residues. Clones were sequenced by immunoSEQ multiplex PCR, and TCRdb holds only the in-frame ones, with some missing. The table has about 41,000 clones, 95% seen once. As regards this clone: Its target is not known.

This chain connects TRBV4-3 to TRBJ1-1; 8 positions agree with TRBD1. The clonotype comes from a human donor who was the organ donor for an intestinal transplant. Sample: unstimulated CD8+ T cells sorted from spleen or lymph node cells, taken before transplant. CDR3 sequence: CASSQGGTGEVGTEAFF. The DNA of the CDR3 is TGCGCCAGCAGCCAAGGCGGGACAGGAGAGGTTGGCACTGAAGCTTTCTTT.